These 30 T cell receptor beta chains share one sample of origin, sequenced in a study of blood T cell repertoires in COVID-19. Sequencing was performed with immunoSEQ multiplex PCR; in TCRdb, only in-frame clones are kept and a portion is missing. The top ten clones hold around 17% of a sample with some 49,000 clones, 90% of them seen once. Sequenced material: peripheral blood. The source is a man between 65 and 80 years old with active COVID-19.

The V gene is TRBV30, the J gene TRBJ1-1; D is uncertain. The CDR3 length is 14 residues. The germline V gene encodes CDR1 GTSNPN and CDR2 SVGIG (reference sequence). The ends were cut back, 4 bases at V and 6 bases at J, with 18 bases in the middle. DNA of the CDR3: TGTGCCTGGATAACCTCCGGTGGAGTGTCTGAAGCTTTCTTT. This sequence encodes CAWITSGGVSEAFF.

This chain uses TRBV5-4 with TRBJ1-4, with D unresolved. Trimming stripped 3 bases from V and 3 bases from J, with 15 bases between. Germline values: CDR1 SGHNT, CDR2 YYREEE (reference sequence). The CDR3 contains 16 residues. CDR3: CASSSAPTQANEKLFF. The CDR3 DNA reads TGTGCCAGCAGCTCCGCCCCCACTCAGGCTAATGAAAAACTGTTTTTT.

The V and J genes are TRBV7-6 and TRBJ2-6; 7 bases match TRBD1. The CDR3 length is 15 residues. Per the germline V gene, CDR1 is SGHVS and CDR2 is FNYEAQ. The V gene end was trimmed by 1 base and the J gene end by 4 bases; junction bases not matched to a gene: 1. The CDR3 is CASSLEGAGANVLTF. CDR3 DNA sequence: TGTGCCAGCAGCTTAGAGGGGGCCGGGGCCAACGTCCTGACTTTC. Looking up the rest from reference TRBV7-6 and TRBJ2-6 gives the full variable domain: GAGVSQSPRYKVTKRGQDVALRCDPISGHVSLYWYRQALGQGPEFLTYFNYEAQQDKSGLPNDRFSAERPEGSISTLTIQRTEQRDSAMYRCASSLEGAGANVLTFGAGSRLTVL.

The chain combines TRBV19 with TRBJ1-5, with D tentatively TRBD1 (5 bases). Trimming took off 7 bases at V and 0 bases at J, with 19 bases between the two ends. CDR3 size: 17 residues. CDR1 LNHDA and CDR2 SQIVND come from the germline V gene (reference sequence). The CDR3 sequence is CASTSGRGVYSNQPQHF. CDR3 in DNA: TGTGCCAGTACGTCAGGGAGGGGCGTGTATAGCAATCAGCCCCAGCATTTT.

The CDR3 sequence is CASSFGGGFNYNEQFF. The CDR3 nucleotides are TGTGCCAGCAGCTTTGGTGGGGGGTTTAACTACAATGAGCAGTTCTTC. This chain connects TRBV7-3 to TRBJ2-1; D is perhaps TRBD2 (6 bases). The CDR3 covers 16 residues. Germline CDR1 reads SGHTA; CDR2 reads FQGTGA. V lost 3 bases, J lost 3 bases, and 15 bases lay in between.

The genes are TRBV6-5 and TRBJ1-1; 8 nucleotides agree with TRBD1. Trimming at V came to 1 base and at J to 3 bases, leaving 7 bases not matched to a gene. The germline V gene has CDR1 MNHEY and CDR2 SVGAGI. The CDR3 is 16 amino acids. CDR3 residues: CASSYWGRGLDTEAFF. The CDR3 DNA follows: TGTGCCAGCAGTTACTGGGGCAGGGGGCTTGACACTGAAGCTTTCTTT.

The rearrangement links TRBV5-1 to TRBJ2-7; no definite D call. Looked up from germline, CDR1 is SGHRS and CDR2 is YFSETQ. This CDR3 spans 12 amino acids. V was clipped by 1 base and J by 6 bases, with 8 bases between them. In DNA, the CDR3 is TGCGCCAGCAGCTTGACAGCACGCGAGCAGTACTTC. It translates to CASSLTAREQYF.

The count of this clone is one. The chain links TRBV6-5 to TRBJ2-1; D not resolved. Trimming cost V 6 bases and J 2 bases, with 14 bases left between them. The CDR3 sequence is 15 residues long. Per the germline V gene, CDR1 is MNHEY and CDR2 is SVGAGI. The CDR3 coding sequence is TGTGCCAGCAGGCCCGACTGGCGGACCTACAATGAGCAGTTCTTC. Its translation is CASRPDWRTYNEQFF.

V gene TRBV27 combines with J gene TRBJ2-7, with 13 bases aligning to TRBD2. The CDR3 runs to 16 residues. The germline V gene encodes CDR1 MNHEY and CDR2 SMNVEV (reference sequence). The V and J ends lost 5 bases and 4 bases, in that order; junction bases with no gene match: 8. The CDR3 spells CASSPGTSGAQYEQYF. The CDR3 DNA is TGTGCCAGCAGTCCCGGGACTAGCGGGGCGCAGTACGAGCAGTACTTC.

This chain links TRBV24-1 with TRBJ2-5, with 10 bases that match TRBD2. The germline V gene has CDR1 KGHDR and CDR2 SFDVKD. V trimming: 3 bases; J trimming: 8 bases; junction bases outside the gene matches: 8. The CDR3 contains 15 residues. The CDR3 nucleotides read TGTGCCACCAGTGATCCCCAGAGGACTAGCGGCACCCAGTACTTC. Protein sequence: CATSDPQRTSGTQYF.

This clone turned up a few times. The chain uses TRBV7-2 and TRBJ2-7, with TRBD2 matching over 14 bases. Trimming took 0 bases from V and 3 from J; bases not matched to a gene: 10. The CDR3 length is 19 residues. CDR1 is SGHTA and CDR2 is FQGNSA in the germline V gene. CDR3 protein: CASSLASTTGLAGDYEQYF. Written as DNA, the CDR3 is TGTGCCAGCAGCTTAGCTTCTACCACGGGACTAGCGGGGGACTACGAGCAGTACTTC.

CDR3 protein: CASSPPRPGSIYYGYTF. The CDR3 nucleotides read TGTGCCAGCAGCCCCCCAAGACCAGGCTCCATTTACTATGGCTACACCTTC. The rearrangement uses TRBV6-2 or TRBV6-3 and TRBJ1-2; D unclear. The CDR3 is 17 amino acids. In germline, CDR1 is MNHEY, CDR2 SVGEGT. V was clipped by 6 bases and J by 3 bases, with 23 bases between them.

The chain combines TRBV5-4 with TRBJ1-4; D unresolved. CDR1 and CDR2 (germline): SGHNT, YYREEE (reference sequence). The CDR3 totals 13 residues. The germline V and J ends were trimmed by 4 bases and 8 bases, with 12 bases remaining between them. The DNA of the CDR3 is TGTGCCAGCAGCCCACGACTTGGAGAAAAACTGTTTTTT. Its translation is CASSPRLGEKLFF.

The chain joins TRBV30 to TRBJ2-7, with 8 bases aligning to TRBD1. Germline V gene lookup returns CDR1 GTSNPN and CDR2 SVGIG (reference sequence). The CDR3 is 14 residues long. V shed 1 base and J 6 bases; nucleotides not matched to a gene: 8. DNA of the CDR3: TGTGCCTGGAGTGGACAGGGGAACTTTGGCGAGCAGTACTTC. It encodes CAWSGQGNFGEQYF.

This clone has a single count. The chain joins TRBV7-9 to TRBJ2-7; D ambiguous. This CDR3 has 14 amino acids. The germline gives CDR1 SEHNR, CDR2 FQNEAQ (reference sequence). The V and J ends lost 1 base and 3 bases respectively, with 10 bases between them. The CDR3 DNA follows: TGTGCCAGCAGCTTAGAACCAGGCAGCTACGAGCAGTACTTC. It codes for CASSLEPGSYEQYF.

The genes are TRBV28 and TRBJ1-2; D uncertain. Germline V gene data show CDR1 as MDHEN and CDR2 as SYDVKM. V lost 0 bases to trimming and J lost 4 bases, with 15 bases between them. The CDR3 has 16 amino acids. The CDR3 coding sequence is TGTGCCAGCAGTTTATGGAGGACGGCGGGTCTCTATGGCTACACCTTC. This gives the protein CASSLWRTAGLYGYTF.

This clone was seen just once. V usage is TRBV24-1 and J usage is TRBJ1-1, with TRBD1 matching over 9 bases. J gave up 1 base and V 5 bases, and 25 bases lay outside the gene matches. CDR1 KGHDR and CDR2 SFDVKD come from the germline V gene. This CDR3 region has 22 residues. CDR3: CATSAWTGAIHGGLRGNTEAFF. The CDR3 region has the DNA TGTGCCACCAGTGCCTGGACAGGGGCGATCCACGGGGGTTTAAGAGGGAACACTGAAGCTTTCTTT.

The chain recombines TRBV30 with TRBJ2-5; D ambiguous. CDR1 is GTSNPN, CDR2 SVGIG, per germline (reference sequence). This CDR3 comprises 12 residues. The ends were cut back, 3 bases at V and 4 bases at J, with 9 bases in the middle. CDR3 in amino acids: CAWSTRSETQYF. CDR3 bases: TGTGCCTGGAGCACCCGGTCAGAGACCCAGTACTTC.

DNA for the CDR3: TGTGCCAGCAGCTTGGGGGGGGGCGAGCAGTACTTC. It translates to CASSLGGGEQYF. The chain joins TRBV5-4 to TRBJ2-7; 7 bases align to TRBD2. The CDR3 is made up of 12 amino acids. CDR1 is SGHNT and CDR2 is YYREEE in the germline V gene (reference sequence). Trimming removed 0 bases from V and 6 bases from J; junction bases left unmatched: 0.

The chain links TRBV5-5 to TRBJ1-1; 9 nucleotides align to TRBD1. Germline V CDR1 and CDR2: SGHKS, YYEKEE (reference sequence). The CDR3 has 16 amino acids. The V gene end was trimmed by 1 base and the J gene end by 0 bases; junction bases not matched to a gene: 4. CDR3 residues: CASSLYRGQLNTEAFF. CDR3 sequence (DNA): TGTGCCAGCAGCTTGTACAGGGGGCAATTGAACACTGAAGCTTTCTTT.

This rearrangement joins TRBV7-8 to TRBJ1-4; 8 bases agree with TRBD1. The V gene's germline CDR1 is SGHVS and CDR2 FQNEAQ. CDR3 size: 17 residues. Unmatched junction bases numbered 7, after V lost 2 bases and J lost 2 bases. CDR3 in amino acids: CASSLLRRQGTNEKLFF. The CDR3 DNA reads TGTGCCAGCAGCTTATTGCGCCGACAGGGGACTAATGAAAAACTGTTTTTT.

The chain recombines TRBV2 with TRBJ1-6; 10 nucleotides agree with TRBD1. This CDR3 contains 17 residues. V was clipped by 6 bases and J by 6 bases; unmatched bases: 11. Per germline, CDR1 SNHLY and CDR2 FYNNEI. The CDR3 reads CASREDRGLIRNSPLHF. The CDR3 DNA follows: TGTGCCAGCAGAGAGGACAGGGGGTTGATCCGTAATTCACCCCTCCACTTT.

V usage is TRBV5-1 and J usage is TRBJ2-7; 12 bases line up with TRBD2. This CDR3 comprises 18 residues. The V gene's germline CDR1 is SGHRS and CDR2 YFSETQ. V was pared by 0 bases and J by 1 base, with 8 bases of the junction left unmatched. CDR3 region: CASSLGPSGRAGSYEQYF. CDR3 DNA: TGCGCCAGCAGCTTGGGTCCTAGCGGGAGGGCCGGGTCCTACGAGCAGTACTTC.

V and J are TRBV7-2 and TRBJ2-5; 10 bases are a match to TRBD1. The V gene end was trimmed by 0 bases and the J gene end by 5 bases; junction bases not matched to a gene: 6. Germline assignment: CDR1 SGHTA and CDR2 FQGNSA. The CDR3 consists of 16 residues. Here the CDR3 reads CASSLARTGGRETQYF. CDR3 DNA: TGTGCCAGCAGCTTAGCGAGGACAGGGGGGAGGGAGACCCAGTACTTC. The full variable domain, in which reference TRBV7-2 and TRBJ2-5 provide the parts outside the CDR3, is GAGVSQSPSNKVTEKGKDVELRCDPISGHTALYWYRQSLGQGLEFLIYFQGNSAPDKSGLPSDRFSAERTGGSVSTLTIQRTQQEDSAVYLCASSLARTGGRETQYFGPGTRLLVL.

This clone occurred once. The chain recombines TRBV5-1 with TRBJ1-1; 8 nucleotides match TRBD1. The junction had 8 bases not matched to a gene; V was cut back by 4 bases and J by 6 bases. This CDR3 has 14 residues. Germline V gene lookup returns CDR1 SGHRS and CDR2 YFSETQ. The CDR3 region has the DNA TGCGCCAGCAGCATGACAGGGGTGGTGGCTGAAGCTTTCTTT. As protein: CASSMTGVVAEAFF.

This chain uses TRBV7-6 with TRBJ1-3, with a possible D match to TRBD1 (6 bases). The CDR3 contains 15 residues. Germline CDR1 is SGHVS and CDR2 is FNYEAQ. V dropped 5 bases and J dropped 0 bases, with 11 bases sitting between them. The DNA of the CDR3 is TGTGCCAGCAGCCCGGTGACAGGCTCTGGAAACACCATATATTTT. Translation gives CASSPVTGSGNTIYF.

This clone was observed a single time. V gene TRBV2 combines with J gene TRBJ2-7, with a weak D call TRBD1 (5 bases). The CDR3 length is 13 residues. Trimming pared 2 bases from V and 3 bases from J, leaving 8 bases between. Germline values: CDR1 SNHLY, CDR2 FYNNEI. In DNA form, the CDR3 reads TGTGCCAGCAGTGAAAGACAGTACTACGAGCAGTACTTC. This codes for CASSERQYYEQYF.

The chain combines TRBV24-1 with TRBJ2-7; 9 positions agree with TRBD1. Germline CDR1 reads KGHDR; CDR2 reads SFDVKD. The V and J ends lost 3 bases and 3 bases, in that order; junction bases with no gene match: 11. The CDR3 sequence is 17 residues long. CDR3 sequence: CATSDGGTGKQDYEQYF. Here the CDR3 DNA reads TGTGCCACCAGTGATGGGGGGACAGGGAAACAAGACTACGAGCAGTACTTC.

The chain has TRBV11-2 and TRBJ2-3; D possibly corresponds to TRBD1 (5 bases). The CDR3 loop spans 16 amino acids. Trimming took 2 bases from V and 0 from J, leaving 12 bases between them. CDR1 is SGHAT, CDR2 FQNNGV, per germline. The CDR3 sequence: CASSLKGVQSTDTQYF. CDR3 nucleotides: TGTGCCAGCAGCTTAAAAGGGGTTCAAAGCACAGATACGCAGTATTTT.

CDR3 protein: CASSYSNREGGYTF. CDR3 coding DNA: TGTGCCAGCAGTTACTCGAATAGGGAGGGTGGCTACACCTTC. The chain combines TRBV6-5 with TRBJ1-2, with no clear D. V was clipped by 0 bases and J by 7 bases, with 12 bases between them. Germline CDR1 and CDR2: MNHEY and SVGAGI. CDR3 size: 14 residues.